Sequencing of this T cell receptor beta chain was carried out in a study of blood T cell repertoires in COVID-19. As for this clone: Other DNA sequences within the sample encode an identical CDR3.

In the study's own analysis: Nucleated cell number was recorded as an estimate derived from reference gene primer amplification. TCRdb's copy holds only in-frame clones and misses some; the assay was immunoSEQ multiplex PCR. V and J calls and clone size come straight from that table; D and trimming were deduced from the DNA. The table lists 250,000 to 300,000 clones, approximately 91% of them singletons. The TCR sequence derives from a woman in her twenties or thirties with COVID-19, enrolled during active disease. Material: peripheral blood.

CDR3 coding DNA: TGTGCCAGCAGCCAAGCCGGGTACGAGCAGTACTTC. This gives the protein CASSQAGYEQYF. This chain uses TRBV3-1 (or the pseudogene TRBV3-2) with TRBJ2-7; the D is unclear. The CDR3 extends over 12 amino acids. V was cut by 1 base and J by 4 bases, with 5 bases left in between. Germline lookup yields CDR1 LGHDT and CDR2 YNNKEL (reference sequence).